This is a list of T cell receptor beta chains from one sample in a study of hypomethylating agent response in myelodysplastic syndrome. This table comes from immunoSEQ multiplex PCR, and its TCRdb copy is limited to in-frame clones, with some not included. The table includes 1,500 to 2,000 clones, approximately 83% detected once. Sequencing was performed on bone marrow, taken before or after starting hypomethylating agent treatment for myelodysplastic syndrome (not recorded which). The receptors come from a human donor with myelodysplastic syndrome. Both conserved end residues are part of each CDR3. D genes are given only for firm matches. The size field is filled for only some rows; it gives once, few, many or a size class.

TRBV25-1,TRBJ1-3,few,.,CASSSRTAGNTIYF,TGTGCCAGCAGTTCACGGACGGCTGGAAACACCATATATTTT
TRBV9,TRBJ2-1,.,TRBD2,CASSTRLAGGSSYNEQFF,TGTGCCAGCAGCACCAGACTAGCGGGGGGGAGCTCCTACAATGAGCAGTTCTTC
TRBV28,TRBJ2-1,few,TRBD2,CASSQGTSGGINEQFF,TGTGCCAGCAGCCAAGGGACTAGCGGGGGGATAAATGAGCAGTTCTTC
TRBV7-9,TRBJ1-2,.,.,CASTPGGGNYGYTF,TGTGCCAGCACCCCTGGGGGGGGGAACTATGGCTACACCTTC
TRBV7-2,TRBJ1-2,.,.,CASSLAGGNYGYTF,TGTGCCAGCAGCTTAGCAGGGGGAAACTATGGCTACACCTTC
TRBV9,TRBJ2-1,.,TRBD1,CASSGPQGGEQFF,TGTGCCAGCAGCGGACCACAGGGGGGTGAGCAGTTCTTC
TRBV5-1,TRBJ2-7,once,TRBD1,CASSRQGFEQYF,TGCGCCAGCAGCCGACAGGGCTTCGAGCAGTACTTC
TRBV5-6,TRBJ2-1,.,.,CASSLGDRSYNEQFF,TGTGCCAGCAGCTTGGGGGATCGTTCCTACAATGAGCAGTTCTTC
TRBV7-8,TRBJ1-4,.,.,CASRRGHFATNEKLFF,TGTGCCAGCAGAAGGGGACACTTTGCAACTAATGAAAAACTGTTTTTT
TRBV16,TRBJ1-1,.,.,CASSKTRMNTEAFF,TGTGCCAGCAGCAAAACACGTATGAACACTGAAGCTTTCTTT